This T cell receptor (beta chain) was recovered during a study of blood T cell repertoires in COVID-19. Study information: Researchers got acute and convalescent COVID-19 samples from the United States, Italy and Spain. Sources were T cells, B-cell-depleted T cells, or PBMCs; the material itself was cDNA or gDNA.

The V and J ends lost 1 base and 6 bases respectively, with 13 bases between them. This CDR3 is 15 amino acids long. Germline assignment: CDR1 SGHVS and CDR2 FQNEAQ. Original analysis: Estimation of nucleated cell counts relied on the amplification of reference gene primers. TCRdb keeps only in-frame clones here, not all; method: immunoSEQ multiplex PCR. That table gives V, J and clone size, and the DNA gave D and trimming. Of fewer than 200,000 clones in the sample, 88% were seen once. The source of this sequence is a middle-aged man who had recovered from COVID-19. The chain couples TRBV7-8 to TRBJ2-1; D possibly corresponds to TRBD2 (6 bases). The sequenced material came from peripheral blood. In nucleotides, the CDR3 is TGTGCCAGCAGCTTAGAAGGAGGGTCCGGCAATGAGCAGTTCTTC. Protein product: CASSLEGGSGNEQFF.